The 13 T cell receptor beta chains below come from one sample, sequenced in a study of T cells in Graves' hyperthyroidism and ophthalmopathy (dated 2019 in TCRdb). Libraries came from multiplex PCR. Sequencer: Illumina HiSeq 2000. TCR beta CDR3 regions were amplified from RNA transcripts. A first-round RT-PCR of the TCR CDR3 used the HTBI primer set with the Qiagen OneStep RT-PCR kit. TCRdb itself trimmed the public reads at Q25 with fastp, ran MiXCR and retained productive beta chains. Here each entry gathers all rows of one CDR3 protein and keeps the most common genes and DNA. Present in this sample are under 400,000 distinct CDR3 sequences, about 14% of which were seen just once. 9.5% to 12% of the sample is taken by the ten largest. The specimen sequenced was blood. The receptors derive from a woman aged 60-75 years with Graves' hyperthyroidism.

The table lists this clonotype with many counts. The chain is built from TRBV11-2 and TRBJ2-1, with TRBD2 matching 9 bases. V shed 11 bases, J shed 8 bases, and the junction held 10 bases outside the gene matches. The V gene's germline CDR1 is SGHAT and CDR2 FQNNGV. The CDR3 extends over 13 amino acids. The CDR3 DNA reads TGTGCCGGCGGACTAGCGCGGACGGATGAGCAGTTCTTC. Amino acid sequence: CAGGLARTDEQFF.

This clonotype was recorded at least ten times. J is TRBJ2-7 and V is TRBV20-1; no reliable D call. The germline gives CDR1 DFQATT, CDR2 SNEGSKA (reference sequence). The CDR3 is 14 amino acids. The V and J ends lost 3 bases and 0 bases respectively, with 12 bases between them. The DNA for the CDR3 is TGCAGTGCTAGGGTGGGAACGGTCTCCTACGAGCAGTACTTC. As protein: CSARVGTVSYEQYF.

This rearrangement joins TRBV27 to TRBJ2-3; the match to TRBD1 covers 8 bases. Losses at the gene ends were 0 bases for V and 5 bases for J; bases not matched to a gene: 10. The V gene's germline CDR1 is MNHEY and CDR2 SMNVEV (reference sequence). CDR3 length equals 17 residues. The CDR3 DNA reads as TGTGCCAGCAGTTTATCCCAGCAGGGGGCGGGTGGAGATACGCAGTATTTT. Its protein is CASSLSQQGAGGDTQYF.

This chain uses TRBV4-1 with TRBJ1-4; 9 bases are a match to TRBD1. Germline-derived CDR1 and CDR2 are MGHRA and YSYEKL. V gave up 1 base and J gave up 3 bases; unmatched junction bases: 6. There are 17 residues in the CDR3. The DNA for the CDR3 is TGCGCCAGCAGCCAAGGACAGGGGGGGTGGGCTAATGAAAAACTGTTTTTT. Protein: CASSQGQGGWANEKLFF.

This clonotype was counted a few times. This chain joins TRBV3-1 and TRBJ2-7, with D possibly TRBD2 on 5 matching bases. Germline values: CDR1 LGHDT, CDR2 YNNKEL (reference sequence). The CDR3 sequence is 14 residues long. The ends were cut back, 2 bases at V and 2 bases at J, with 10 bases in the middle. The CDR3 DNA reads TGTGCCAGCAGCCAAATGAGCGGTCCCTACGAGCAGTACTTC. Protein sequence: CASSQMSGPYEQYF.

This clonotype was seen at least ten times. The V and J genes are TRBV20-1 and TRBJ1-1; D call uncertain. The CDR3 loop spans 15 amino acids. The germline CDR1 and CDR2 sequences are DFQATT and SNEGSKA (reference sequence). V was trimmed by 2 bases and J by 1 base, leaving 14 bases between them. CDR3 protein: CSARNDLVGNTEAFF. The CDR3 nucleotides are TGCAGTGCTAGAAATGACCTTGTGGGGAACACTGAAGCTTTCTTT.

This clonotype was counted only a few times. DNA of the CDR3: TGTGCCAGCAGCCCGACTTTATCCTCCTACAATGAGCAGTTCTTC. Translated: CASSPTLSSYNEQFF. The V call is TRBV3-1, the J call TRBJ2-1; D is unclear. Germline loops: CDR1 LGHDT, CDR2 YNNKEL (reference sequence). The V and J ends lost 4 bases and 0 bases respectively, with 10 bases between them. CDR3 length: 15 residues.

In regard to this clonotype: This may stem from a read error, because a much larger clone lies one nucleotide away. In DNA, the CDR3 is TGTGCCAGCAGACCAGAAGGACGGAGGAACACTGAAGCTTTCTTT. It yields the protein CASRPEGRRNTEAFF. V usage is TRBV27 and J usage is TRBJ1-1; the D is unclear. CDR3 length: 15 amino acids. V shed 6 bases and J shed 1 base, with 15 bases lying between them. CDR1 and CDR2 (germline): MNHEY, SMNVEV (reference sequence).

This clonotype was recorded at least ten times. V is TRBV28 and J is TRBJ2-7; 7 bases map to TRBD1. Trimming removed 5 bases from V and 2 bases from J; junction bases left unmatched: 3. The CDR3 loop spans 13 amino acids. Per the germline V gene, CDR1 is MDHEN and CDR2 is SYDVKM. CDR3: CASSEGQTYEQYF. In nucleotides, the CDR3 is TGTGCCAGCAGTGAGGGACAGACCTACGAGCAGTACTTC.

This clonotype was observed at least ten times. The V and J genes are TRBV27 and TRBJ1-2; 9 bases line up with TRBD1. J gave up 6 bases and V 6 bases, and 5 bases lay outside the gene matches. The CDR3 consists of 13 residues. Germline V gene data show CDR1 as MNHEY and CDR2 as SMNVEV (reference sequence). In DNA form, the CDR3 reads TGTGCCAGCAGGGGGGACAGGGTCCATGGCTACACCTTC. Amino acid sequence: CASRGDRVHGYTF.

In its sample, this clonotype was seen many times. The V and J genes are TRBV12-3 or TRBV12-4 and TRBJ2-7; a possible D gene is TRBD2 (6 bases). The germline V and J ends were trimmed by 3 bases and 2 bases, with 11 bases remaining between them. This CDR3 is built from 14 residues. The CDR3 DNA reads TGTGCCAGCAGTTTTAAGGCGGGACCCTACGAGCAGTACTTC. Amino acids: CASSFKAGPYEQYF.

This clonotype was observed many times. This rearrangement joins TRBV2 to TRBJ2-4, with 14 bases aligning to TRBD2. The CDR3 is made up of 15 amino acids. With V trimmed by 6 bases and J by 7 bases, 5 bases remained unmatched. Looked up from germline, CDR1 is SNHLY and CDR2 is FYNNEI. In nucleotides, the CDR3 is TGTGCCAGCAGGGGGACTAGCGGGAGAGGGAACATTCAGTACTTC. Its protein is CASRGTSGRGNIQYF.

The chain employs TRBV14 and TRBJ1-2, with TRBD1 as a possible D gene (5 bases). V shed 1 base and J shed 7 bases, with 10 bases lying between them. Germline V gene data show CDR1 as SGHDN and CDR2 as FVKESK. The CDR3 consists of 13 residues. DNA of the CDR3: TGTGCCAGCAGCCAAGCCCAAGGGGCTGGCTACACCTTC. As protein: CASSQAQGAGYTF.